The T cell receptor (beta chain) under discussion was sequenced for a study of OX40 agonist ivuxolimab in advanced cancers. TCRdb's table, derived via immunoSEQ multiplex PCR, lists solely in-frame clones and lacks some. The sample has 77,000 or so clones, about 90% seen once; the top ten hold about 0.45%. V was pared by 6 bases and J by 4 bases, with 1 base of the junction left unmatched. This CDR3 comprises 12 residues. Germline V gives CDR1 MNHEY, CDR2 SVGAGI. V and J are TRBV6-5 and TRBJ2-7; 9 bases map to TRBD1. This receptor was taken from an adult with an advanced solid tumor such as melanoma, head and neck, liver or kidney cancer. The sequenced sample was CD4+ or CD8+ T cells sorted from blood, obtained in a trial of the OX40 agonist ivuxolimab. CDR3 in amino acids: CASRQGAYEQYF. CDR3 bases: TGTGCCAGCAGACAGGGGGCGTACGAGCAGTACTTC.